Here is one T cell receptor beta chain with its context. No antigen is known for it. This specimen comes from a study of neoadjuvant anti-PD-1 for oral cavity cancer. Study summary: Patients without progression got a fourth dose around day 43.

The method was immunoSEQ multiplex PCR; TCRdb's version includes in-frame clones alone and lacks a portion of them. The sample includes about 42,000 clones, approximately 80% of them seen just once. Study conclusions and caveats: Pretreatment Treg/Th17 ratio correlated inversely with post-treatment tumor clonality. With a few patients per group, TCR findings need larger cohorts. Post-nivolumab, blood T cell clonality was significantly elevated in non-responders.

This CDR3 has 15 amino acids. V was pared by 5 bases and J by 5 bases, with 19 bases between. Germline V gene sequence: CDR1 MRHNA, CDR2 SNTAGT. The time point here: after neoadjuvant nivolumab, at surgical resection. J is TRBJ2-7 and V is TRBV6-4; D is perhaps TRBD1 (6 bases). The sample was PBMCs, taken after nivolumab (anti-PD-1) treatment. The receptor was derived from a person aged 35 to 85 with oral cavity squamous cell carcinoma. The DNA of the CDR3 is TGTGCCAGCAGTCAAAACCTAGGGACAACGCACGAGCAGTACTTC. Its translation: CASSQNLGTTHEQYF.